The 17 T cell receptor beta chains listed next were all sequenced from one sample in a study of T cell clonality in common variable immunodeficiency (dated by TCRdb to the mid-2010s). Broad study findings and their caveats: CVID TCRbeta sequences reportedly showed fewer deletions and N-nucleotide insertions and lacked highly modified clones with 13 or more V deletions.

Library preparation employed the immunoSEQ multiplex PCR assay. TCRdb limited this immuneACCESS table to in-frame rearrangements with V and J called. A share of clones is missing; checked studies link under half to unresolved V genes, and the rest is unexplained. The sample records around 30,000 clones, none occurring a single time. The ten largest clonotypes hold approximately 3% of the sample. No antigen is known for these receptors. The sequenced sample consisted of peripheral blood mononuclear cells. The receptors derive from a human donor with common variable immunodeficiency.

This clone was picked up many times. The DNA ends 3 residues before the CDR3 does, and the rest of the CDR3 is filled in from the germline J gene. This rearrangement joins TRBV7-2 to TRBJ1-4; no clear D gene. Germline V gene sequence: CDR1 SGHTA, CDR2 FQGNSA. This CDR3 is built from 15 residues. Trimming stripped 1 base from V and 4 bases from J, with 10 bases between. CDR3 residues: CASSLGLQDNEKLFF. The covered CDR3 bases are TGTGCCAGCAGCTTAGGATTGCAGGATAATGAAAAA.

The CDR3 spells CASSLRAGDTEAFF. The part of the CDR3 DNA that was read is TGTGCCAGCAGCTTAAGGGCGGGCGACACTGAA. The V gene is TRBV7-9, the J gene TRBJ1-1; no clear D. The CDR3 end is not reached by the read, which stops 3 residues before it; the germline J gene fills it in. Between the trimmed V and J ends, which lost 2 bases and 3 bases, there was a span of 10 bases. In germline, CDR1 is SEHNR, CDR2 FQNEAQ (reference sequence). The CDR3 has 14 residues.

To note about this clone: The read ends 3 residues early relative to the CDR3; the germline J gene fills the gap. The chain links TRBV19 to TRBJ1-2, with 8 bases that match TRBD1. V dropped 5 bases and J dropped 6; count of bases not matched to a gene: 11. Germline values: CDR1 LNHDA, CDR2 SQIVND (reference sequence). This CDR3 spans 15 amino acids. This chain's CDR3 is CASSPRSQGAHGYTF. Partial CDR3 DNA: TGTGCCAGTAGTCCTCGGAGCCAGGGGGCGCATGGC.

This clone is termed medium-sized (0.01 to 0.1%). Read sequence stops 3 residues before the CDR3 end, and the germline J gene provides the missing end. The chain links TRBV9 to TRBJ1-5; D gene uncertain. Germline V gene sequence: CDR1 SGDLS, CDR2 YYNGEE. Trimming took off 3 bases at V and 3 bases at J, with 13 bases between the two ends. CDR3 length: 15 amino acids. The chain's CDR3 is CASSALGSINQPQHF. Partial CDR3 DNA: TGTGCCAGCAGCGCCTTGGGCAGCATCAATCAGCCC. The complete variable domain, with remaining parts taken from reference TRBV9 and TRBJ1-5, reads DSGVTQTPKHLITATGQRVTLRCSPRSGDLSVYWYQQSLDQGLQFLIQYYNGEERAKGNILERFSAQQFPDLHSELNLSSLELGDSALYFCASSALGSINQPQHFGDGTRLSIL.

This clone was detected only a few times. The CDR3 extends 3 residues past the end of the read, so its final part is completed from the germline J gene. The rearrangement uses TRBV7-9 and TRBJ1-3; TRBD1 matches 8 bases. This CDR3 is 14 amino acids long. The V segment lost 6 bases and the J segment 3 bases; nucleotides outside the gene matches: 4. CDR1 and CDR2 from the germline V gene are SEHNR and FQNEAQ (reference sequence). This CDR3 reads CASSPGTGGNTIYF. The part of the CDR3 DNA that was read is TGTGCCAGCAGTCCAGGGACAGGTGGAAACACC.

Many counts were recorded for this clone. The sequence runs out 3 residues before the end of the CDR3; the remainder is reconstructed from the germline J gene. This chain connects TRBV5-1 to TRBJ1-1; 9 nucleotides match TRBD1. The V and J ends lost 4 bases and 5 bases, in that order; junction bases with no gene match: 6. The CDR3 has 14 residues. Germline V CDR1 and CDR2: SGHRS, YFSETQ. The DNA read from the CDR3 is TGCGCCAGCAGCGGACAGGGGAAGGGGACTGAA. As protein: CASSGQGKGTE. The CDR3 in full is CASSGQGKGTEAFF.

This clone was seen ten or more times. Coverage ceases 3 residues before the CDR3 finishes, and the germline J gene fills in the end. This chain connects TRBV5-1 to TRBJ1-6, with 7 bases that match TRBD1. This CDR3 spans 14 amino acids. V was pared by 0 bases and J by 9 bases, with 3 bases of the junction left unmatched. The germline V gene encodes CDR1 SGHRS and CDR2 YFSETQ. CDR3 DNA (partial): TGCGCCAGCAGCTTGGAGAGGGGGCCTTCACCC. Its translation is CASSLERGPSP. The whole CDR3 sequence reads CASSLERGPSPLHF.

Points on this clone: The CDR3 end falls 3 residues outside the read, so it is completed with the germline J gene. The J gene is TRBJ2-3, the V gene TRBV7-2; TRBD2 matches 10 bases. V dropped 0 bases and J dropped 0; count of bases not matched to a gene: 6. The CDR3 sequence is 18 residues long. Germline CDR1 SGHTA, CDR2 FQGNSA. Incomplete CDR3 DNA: TGTGCCAGCAGCTTAGCTTTAGCGGGGGGTCCTAGCACAGATACG. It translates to CASSLALAGGPSTDT. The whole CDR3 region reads CASSLALAGGPSTDTQYF.

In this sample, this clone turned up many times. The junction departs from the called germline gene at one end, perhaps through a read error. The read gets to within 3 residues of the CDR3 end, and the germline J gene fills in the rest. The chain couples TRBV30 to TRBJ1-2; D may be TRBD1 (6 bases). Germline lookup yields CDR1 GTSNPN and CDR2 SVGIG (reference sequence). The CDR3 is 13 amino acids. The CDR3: CVWSTGQSYGYTF. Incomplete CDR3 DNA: TGTGTCTGGAGTACCGGACAGAGCTATGGC.

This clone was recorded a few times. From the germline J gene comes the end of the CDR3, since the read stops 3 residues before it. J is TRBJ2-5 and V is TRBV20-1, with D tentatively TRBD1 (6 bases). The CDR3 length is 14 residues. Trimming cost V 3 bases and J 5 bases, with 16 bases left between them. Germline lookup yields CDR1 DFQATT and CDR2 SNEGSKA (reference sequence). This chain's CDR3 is CSASLGDKLETQYF. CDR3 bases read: TGCAGTGCTAGTCTTGGGGACAAGCTCGAGACC.

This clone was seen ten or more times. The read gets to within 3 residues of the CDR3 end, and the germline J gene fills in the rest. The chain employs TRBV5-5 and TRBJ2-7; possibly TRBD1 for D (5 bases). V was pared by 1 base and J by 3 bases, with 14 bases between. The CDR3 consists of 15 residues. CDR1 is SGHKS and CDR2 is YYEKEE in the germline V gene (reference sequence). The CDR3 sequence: CASSLLTTVDYEQYF. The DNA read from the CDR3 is TGTGCCAGCAGCTTGCTGACGACAGTCGACTACGAG.

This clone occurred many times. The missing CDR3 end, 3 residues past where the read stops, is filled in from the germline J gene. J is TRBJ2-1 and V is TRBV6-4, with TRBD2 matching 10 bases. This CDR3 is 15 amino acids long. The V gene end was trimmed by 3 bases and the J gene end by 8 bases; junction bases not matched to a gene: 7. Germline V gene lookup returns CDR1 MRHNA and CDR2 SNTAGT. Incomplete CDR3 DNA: TGTGCCAGCAGTGAGGAGCGGGGGGGCAAAGATGAG. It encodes CASSEERGGKDE. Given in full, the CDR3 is CASSEERGGKDEQFF.

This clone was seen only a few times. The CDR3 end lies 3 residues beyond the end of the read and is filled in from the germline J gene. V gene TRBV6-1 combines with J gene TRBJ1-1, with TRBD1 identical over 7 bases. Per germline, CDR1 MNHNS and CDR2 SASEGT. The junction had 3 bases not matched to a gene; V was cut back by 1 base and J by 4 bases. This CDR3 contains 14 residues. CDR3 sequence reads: CASSEVTGITEAFF. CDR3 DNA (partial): TGTGCCAGCAGTGAAGTGACAGGGATCACTGAA.

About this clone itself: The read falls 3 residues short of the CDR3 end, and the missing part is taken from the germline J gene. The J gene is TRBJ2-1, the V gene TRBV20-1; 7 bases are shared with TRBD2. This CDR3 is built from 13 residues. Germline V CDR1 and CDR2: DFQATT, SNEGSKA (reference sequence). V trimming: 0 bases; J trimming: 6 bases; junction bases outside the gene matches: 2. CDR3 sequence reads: CSARDRTSNEQFF. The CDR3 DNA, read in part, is TGCAGTGCTAGAGATCGGACTAGCAATGAG.

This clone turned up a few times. The CDR3: CASSFGTGTNIQYF. Partial CDR3 DNA: TGTGCCAGCAGCTTTGGGACAGGGACTAACATT. V gene TRBV7-9 combines with J gene TRBJ2-4, with 9 bases lining up with TRBD1. The read falls 3 residues short of the CDR3 end, and the missing part is taken from the germline J gene. V shed 3 bases and J 7 bases; nucleotides not matched to a gene: 4. The length of the CDR3 is 14 residues. The germline V gene encodes CDR1 SEHNR and CDR2 FQNEAQ (reference sequence).

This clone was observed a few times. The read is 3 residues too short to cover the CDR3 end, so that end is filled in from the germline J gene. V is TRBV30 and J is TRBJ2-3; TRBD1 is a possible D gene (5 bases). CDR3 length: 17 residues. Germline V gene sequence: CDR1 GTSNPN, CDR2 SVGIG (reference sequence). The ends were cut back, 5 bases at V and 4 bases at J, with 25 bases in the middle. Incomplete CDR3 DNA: TGTGCCTGGTCCTCAACCCTAAGGGGTAGGGGCGCAGATACG. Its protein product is CAWSSTLRGRGADT. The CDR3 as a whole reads CAWSSTLRGRGADTQYF.

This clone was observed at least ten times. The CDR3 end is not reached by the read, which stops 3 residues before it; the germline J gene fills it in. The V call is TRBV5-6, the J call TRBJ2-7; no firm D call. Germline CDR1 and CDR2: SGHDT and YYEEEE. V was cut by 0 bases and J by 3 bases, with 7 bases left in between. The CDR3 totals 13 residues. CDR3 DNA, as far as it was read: TGTGCCAGCAGCTTGGACAGTTTCTACGAG. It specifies CASSLDSFYE. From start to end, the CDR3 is CASSLDSFYEQYF.